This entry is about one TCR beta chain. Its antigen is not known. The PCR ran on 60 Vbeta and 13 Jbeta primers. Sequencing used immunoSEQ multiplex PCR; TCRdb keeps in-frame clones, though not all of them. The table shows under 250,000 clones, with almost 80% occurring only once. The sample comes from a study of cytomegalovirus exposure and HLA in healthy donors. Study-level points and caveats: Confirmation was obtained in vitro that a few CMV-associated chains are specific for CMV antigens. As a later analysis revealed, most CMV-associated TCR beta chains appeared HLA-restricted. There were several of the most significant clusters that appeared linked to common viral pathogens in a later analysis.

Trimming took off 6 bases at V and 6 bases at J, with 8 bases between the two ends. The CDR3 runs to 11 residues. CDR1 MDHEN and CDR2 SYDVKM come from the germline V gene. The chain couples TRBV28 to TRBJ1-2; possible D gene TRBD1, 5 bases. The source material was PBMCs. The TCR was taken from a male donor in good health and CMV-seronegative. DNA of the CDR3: TGTGCCAGCAGACAGGATCATGGCTACACCTTC. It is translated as CASRQDHGYTF.